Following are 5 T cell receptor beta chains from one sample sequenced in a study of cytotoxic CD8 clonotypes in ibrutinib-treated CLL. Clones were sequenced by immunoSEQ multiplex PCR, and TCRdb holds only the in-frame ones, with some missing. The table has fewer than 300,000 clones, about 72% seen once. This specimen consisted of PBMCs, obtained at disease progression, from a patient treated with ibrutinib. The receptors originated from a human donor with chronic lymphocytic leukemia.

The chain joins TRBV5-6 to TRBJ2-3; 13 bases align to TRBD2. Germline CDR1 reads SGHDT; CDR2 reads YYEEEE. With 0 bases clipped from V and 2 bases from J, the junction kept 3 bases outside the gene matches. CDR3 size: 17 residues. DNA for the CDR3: TGTGCCAGCAGCTTGGTGGGGACTAGCGGGGCCACAGATACGCAGTATTTT. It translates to CASSLVGTSGATDTQYF. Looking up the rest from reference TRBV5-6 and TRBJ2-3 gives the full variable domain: DAGVTQSPTHLIKTRGQQVTLRCSPKSGHDTVSWYQQALGQGPQFIFQYYEEEERQRGNFPDRFSGHQFPNYSSELNVNALLLGDSALYLCASSLVGTSGATDTQYFGPGTRLTVL.

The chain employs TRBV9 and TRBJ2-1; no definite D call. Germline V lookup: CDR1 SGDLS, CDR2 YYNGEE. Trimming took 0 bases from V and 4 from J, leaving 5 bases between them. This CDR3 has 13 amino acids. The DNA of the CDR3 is TGTGCCAGCAGCGTAGGCCGATACAATGAGCAGTTCTTC. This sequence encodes CASSVGRYNEQFF.

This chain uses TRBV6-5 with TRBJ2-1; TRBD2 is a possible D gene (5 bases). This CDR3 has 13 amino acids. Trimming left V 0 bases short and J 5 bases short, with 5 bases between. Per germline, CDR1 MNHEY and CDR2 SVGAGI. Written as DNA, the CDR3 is TGTGCCAGCAGTTACTCGACTAACAATGAGCAGTTCTTC. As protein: CASSYSTNNEQFF.

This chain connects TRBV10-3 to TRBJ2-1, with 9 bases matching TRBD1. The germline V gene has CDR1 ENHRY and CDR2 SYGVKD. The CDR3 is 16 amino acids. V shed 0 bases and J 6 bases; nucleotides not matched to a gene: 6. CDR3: CAISESVTGGVNEQFF. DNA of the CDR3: TGTGCCATCAGTGAGTCAGTGACAGGGGGGGTCAATGAGCAGTTCTTC.

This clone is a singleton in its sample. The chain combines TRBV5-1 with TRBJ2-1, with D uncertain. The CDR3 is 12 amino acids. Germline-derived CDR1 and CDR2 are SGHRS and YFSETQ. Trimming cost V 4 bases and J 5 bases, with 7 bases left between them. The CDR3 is CASSIIDNEQFF. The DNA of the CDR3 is TGCGCCAGCAGCATTATAGACAATGAGCAGTTCTTC.